The 26 T cell receptor beta chains in this list originate from one sample, sequenced in a study of vaccination and CD4 T cells after COVID-19 (dated by TCRdb to the early 2020s). This sample's treatment or condition label indicates: roughly 11-day PBMC culture with coronavirus spike peptide pools or control peptides (ViraFEST assay). For these receptors, no antigen is known. The library was built by means of PCR. Sequencing relied on an Illumina iSeq 100. TCR sequencing of DNA from cultured CD4+ T cells used the Oncomine TCR Beta short-read assay at the Johns Hopkins FTIC core. TCRdb cleaned the public reads at Q25 with fastp, built clones with MiXCR and kept in-frame beta chains. Every entry covers one CDR3 protein and lists the most common genes and DNA from its rows. The sample table contains about 14,000 distinct CDR3 sequences; only one count was recorded for roughly 27% of them. The ten largest clones capture around 20% of the sample.

The sequenced sample was CD4+ T cells from blood, cultured in vitro, obtained before SARS-CoV-2 vaccination. The origin of the receptors is a human donor who received a COVID-19 vaccine.

Sample share makes this clonotype medium-sized. The CDR3 region is CSASKQGLGNSPLHF. As DNA, the CDR3 is TGCAGTGCTAGCAAACAGGGGCTGGGGAATTCACCCCTCCACTTT. The chain uses TRBV20-1 and TRBJ1-6; TRBD1 matches at 7 bases. V lost 3 bases to trimming and J lost 7 bases; unmatched junction nucleotides: 9. The CDR3 length is 15 residues. Germline V CDR1 and CDR2: DFQATT, SNEGSKA (reference sequence).

The CDR3 sequence is CASSLSGGAFTDTQYF. The CDR3 nucleotides read TGTGCCAGCAGCTTAAGCGGGGGGGCGTTTACAGATACGCAGTATTTT. The chain couples TRBV7-2 to TRBJ2-3; 10 bases align to TRBD2. CDR1 SGHTA and CDR2 FQGNSA come from the germline V gene. Trimming cost V 2 bases and J 3 bases; bases outside gene matches: 5. This CDR3 is 16 amino acids long.

The chain uses TRBV7-2 and TRBJ2-1; D possibly corresponds to TRBD2 (6 bases). The CDR3 has 15 residues. Per germline, CDR1 SGHTA and CDR2 FQGNSA. Trimming removed 5 bases at V and 5 bases at J, with 16 bases between. CDR3 DNA: TGTGCCAGCAGCCCCCAGGGACTCGTCAACAATGAGCAGTTCTTC. Translation: CASSPQGLVNNEQFF.

In this sample, this clonotype turned up a few times. This sequence joins TRBV7-7 and TRBJ2-5; D possibly matches TRBD1 or TRBD2 (5 bases each). Germline V gene sequence: CDR1 SSHAT, CDR2 FNYEAQ (reference sequence). The CDR3 is made up of 15 amino acids. V gave up 0 bases and J gave up 1 base, with 9 bases separating them. The CDR3 region has the DNA TGTGCCAGCAGCTTAGCCGCTGGGACCCAAGAGACCCAGTACTTC. Translated, it gives CASSLAAGTQETQYF.

The rearrangement uses TRBV5-1 and TRBJ1-1; TRBD1 is a possible D gene (6 bases). Germline CDR1 SGHRS, CDR2 YFSETQ. The CDR3 sequence is 14 residues long. V was clipped by 1 base and J by 4 bases, with 11 bases between them. The CDR3 spells CASSLPQGGTEAFF. In nucleotides, the CDR3 is TGCGCCAGCAGCTTGCCACAGGGAGGCACTGAAGCTTTCTTT.

The J gene is TRBJ2-7, the V gene TRBV10-1, with TRBD1 matching 11 bases. The J segment lost 7 bases and the V segment lost 6 bases, leaving 8 bases of the junction unmatched. The CDR3 has 14 residues. CDR1 and CDR2 from the germline V gene are WNHNN and SYGVQD (reference sequence). The CDR3 nucleotides read TGCGCCAGCAGCCCGGGACAGGGGGTCGTGGAGCAGTACTTC. Translated, it gives CASSPGQGVVEQYF.

The chain couples TRBV19 to TRBJ2-2; 11 bases align to TRBD2. J lost 7 bases, V lost 8 bases, and 6 bases had no gene match. Germline V gives CDR1 LNHDA, CDR2 SQIVND (reference sequence). The CDR3 runs to 14 residues. CDR3 coding DNA: TGTGCCAGTGGGGGGGGACTAGCGGACGGGGAGCTGTTTTTT. It is translated as CASGGGLADGELFF.

The rearrangement links TRBV14 to TRBJ1-1; D is possibly TRBD1 (6 bases). The V gene's germline CDR1 is SGHDN and CDR2 FVKESK. The CDR3 runs 17 residues. V was cut by 0 bases and J by 1 base, with 15 bases left in between. As DNA, the CDR3 is TGTGCCAGCAGCCAAGATGGGCAGGGGTACGGGAACACTGAAGCTTTCTTT. It encodes CASSQDGQGYGNTEAFF.

Note on this clonotype: Relative to the germline gene, one junction end is altered; a read error may explain this. The CDR3 is CAGSLLSGLAFEQFF. CDR3 DNA: TGTGCCGGCAGCTTATTATCCGGACTAGCCTTTGAGCAGTTCTTC. The chain uses TRBV7-6 and TRBJ2-1, with TRBD2 matching over 8 bases. CDR3 length: 15 residues. Germline V gives CDR1 SGHVS, CDR2 FNYEAQ.

The V gene is TRBV19, the J gene TRBJ1-3; no reliable D call. CDR1 LNHDA and CDR2 SQIVND come from the germline V gene (reference sequence). Trimming took off 6 bases at V and 3 bases at J, with 15 bases between the two ends. CDR3 length: 15 residues. CDR3 sequence (DNA): TGTGCCAGTAGGTCGCGGAACAGTTTTGGAAACACCATATATTTT. It codes for CASRSRNSFGNTIYF.

V is TRBV5-1 and J is TRBJ1-6; D possibly corresponds to TRBD1 (6 bases). Germline-derived CDR1 and CDR2 are SGHRS and YFSETQ. Trimming removed 2 bases at V and 5 bases at J, with 17 bases between. The length of the CDR3 is 17 residues. CDR3 nucleotides: TGCGCCAGCAGCTTAGGAGGGGGGGGTTCCGATAATTCACCCCTCCACTTT. Encoded protein: CASSLGGGGSDNSPLHF.

The chain combines TRBV20-1 with TRBJ2-3, with a tentative D call TRBD2 (5 bases). V shed 6 bases and J shed 6 bases, with 13 bases lying between them. The CDR3 totals 12 residues. The germline V gene encodes CDR1 DFQATT and CDR2 SNEGSKA (reference sequence). Here the CDR3 DNA reads TGCAGTGCGGGCCCGAGGAGGGATACGCAGTATTTT. Translation gives CSAGPRRDTQYF.

The rearrangement links TRBV7-3 to TRBJ1-1; TRBD1 agrees at 10 bases. Trimming removed 3 bases from V and 5 bases from J; junction bases left unmatched: 3. CDR1 and CDR2 (germline): SGHTA, FQGTGA. This CDR3 has 14 amino acids. The CDR3 nucleotides read TGTGCCAGCAGCTTGACAGGGGGCGCGACTGAAGCTTTCTTT. Its translation: CASSLTGGATEAFF. Complete variable domain (other parts from reference TRBV7-3 and TRBJ1-1): GAGVSQTPSNKVTEKGKYVELRCDPISGHTALYWYRQSLGQGPEFLIYFQGTGAADDSGLPNDRFFAVRPEGSVSTLKIQRTERGDSAVYLCASSLTGGATEAFFGQGTRLTVV.

This clonotype was detected only a few times. The genes are TRBV6-1 and TRBJ2-2; 7 bases are a match to TRBD2. In germline, CDR1 is MNHNS, CDR2 SASEGT. The CDR3 contains 14 residues. V dropped 6 bases and J dropped 3; count of bases not matched to a gene: 4. CDR3 protein: CASRGLLHTGELFF. CDR3 nucleotides: TGTGCCAGCAGGGGACTACTCCACACCGGGGAGCTGTTTTTT.

This clonotype occurred once. The CDR3 here is CASGRDRATTGELFF. CDR3 nucleotides: TGTGCTAGTGGAAGGGACAGGGCGACCACCGGGGAGCTGTTTTTT. The chain employs TRBV12-5 and TRBJ2-2, with TRBD1 identical over 9 bases. Germline V gives CDR1 LGHNT, CDR2 FRNRAP. Trimming took 6 bases from V and 4 from J; bases not matched to a gene: 6. The CDR3 covers 15 residues.

The sample holds a few counts of this clonotype. The V and J genes are TRBV20-1 and TRBJ1-2, with 10 bases lining up with TRBD1. CDR1 and CDR2 (germline): DFQATT, SNEGSKA (reference sequence). V lost 1 base and J lost 1; bases outside the gene matches: 6. The CDR3 runs 16 residues. CDR3: CSARVRDRGLNYGYTF. CDR3 nucleotide sequence: TGCAGTGCTAGAGTCCGGGACAGGGGACTTAACTATGGCTACACCTTC.

The CDR3 here is CASSVVGGTPYNEQFF. The DNA of the CDR3 is TGTGCCAGCAGCGTAGTAGGGGGGACCCCCTACAATGAGCAGTTCTTC. The J gene is TRBJ2-1, the V gene TRBV9; D might be TRBD1 or TRBD2, each matching 6 bases. The CDR3 has 16 amino acids. The V end lost 0 bases, the J end lost 2 bases, and 12 bases lay between the germline ends. From germline, CDR1 is SGDLS and CDR2 YYNGEE.

The rearrangement joins TRBV6-5 to TRBJ1-5; weak D call: TRBD1 (6 bases). The CDR3 sequence is 19 residues long. Trimming took off 1 base at V and 0 bases at J, with 19 bases between the two ends. CDR1 and CDR2 from the germline V gene are MNHEY and SVGAGI. The CDR3 coding sequence is TGTGCCAGCAGTTACTTGAGAGTTACAGGGAAACATAGCAATCAGCCCCAGCATTTT. This codes for CASSYLRVTGKHSNQPQHF.

The rearrangement links TRBV6-5 to TRBJ1-4; D call uncertain. The CDR3 sequence is 14 residues long. Trimming left V 0 bases short and J 7 bases short, with 9 bases between. CDR1 is MNHEY, CDR2 SVGAGI, per germline. The CDR3: CASSYSDLGEKLFF. DNA for the CDR3: TGTGCCAGCAGTTACTCGGACCTGGGTGAAAAACTGTTTTTT.

In this sample, this clonotype turned up a few times. The rearrangement links TRBV20-1 to TRBJ2-2, with D uncertain. Germline-derived CDR1 and CDR2 are DFQATT and SNEGSKA (reference sequence). The V end was cut by 7 bases, the J end by 8 bases, with 14 bases between. The CDR3 runs to 12 residues. The CDR3 region is CSVVAGMGELFF. CDR3 sequence (DNA): TGCAGTGTAGTAGCTGGGATGGGGGAGCTGTTTTTT.

This chain uses TRBV12-3 or TRBV12-4 with TRBJ2-5; 9 bases are shared with TRBD1. The CDR3 runs to 15 residues. The ends lost 4 bases at V and 3 bases at J; junction bases unmatched: 6. Written as DNA, the CDR3 is TGTGCCAGCAGTTCCCTAGGGACAGGGAAAGAGACCCAGTACTTC. This encodes CASSSLGTGKETQYF.

The gene calls are TRBV27 and TRBJ2-5; 11 positions agree with TRBD2. With V trimmed by 1 base and J by 5 bases, 6 bases remained unmatched. The CDR3 length is 16 residues. The germline V gene encodes CDR1 MNHEY and CDR2 SMNVEV (reference sequence). This chain's CDR3 is CASSLFSGGAEETQYF. The CDR3 DNA is TGTGCCAGCAGTTTATTTAGCGGGGGGGCTGAGGAGACCCAGTACTTC.

The chain couples TRBV5-1 to TRBJ2-7, with TRBD1 matching over 7 bases. Germline loops: CDR1 SGHRS, CDR2 YFSETQ. V trimming: 0 bases; J trimming: 4 bases; junction bases outside the gene matches: 10. This CDR3 is built from 16 residues. The CDR3 coding sequence is TGCGCCAGCAGCTTGGATCCTAGGACAGGTGGATACGAGCAGTACTTC. It yields the protein CASSLDPRTGGYEQYF.

The J gene is TRBJ2-3, the V gene TRBV19; D gene uncertain. Trimming cost V 5 bases and J 1 base, with 7 bases left between them. The germline V gene encodes CDR1 LNHDA and CDR2 SQIVND (reference sequence). The CDR3 has 13 amino acids. Here the CDR3 reads CASSHQGTDTQYF. CDR3 DNA sequence: TGTGCCAGTAGTCATCAAGGCACAGATACGCAGTATTTT.

The chain links TRBV11-3 to TRBJ2-7; 7 nucleotides align to TRBD1. This CDR3 region has 15 residues. Trimming took 5 bases from V and 0 from J; bases not matched to a gene: 7. Germline V gene sequence: CDR1 SGHNT, CDR2 YENEEA. DNA for the CDR3: TGTGCCAGCAGCCTGACGGGACAGAGCTCCTACGAGCAGTACTTC. Its translation is CASSLTGQSSYEQYF.

V usage is TRBV6-1 and J usage is TRBJ1-1; tentatively, D is TRBD1 (5 bases). The CDR3 consists of 13 residues. With 5 bases removed from V and 3 bases from J, the gap between germline ends came to 10 bases. CDR1 is MNHNS, CDR2 SASEGT, per germline. CDR3: CASSRGVHTEAFF. CDR3 nucleotide sequence: TGTGCCAGCAGTAGGGGAGTGCACACTGAAGCTTTCTTT.